This T cell receptor (beta chain) was documented in a study of blood T cells in healthy people across ages. Points from the study as a whole: Researchers deemed the diversity estimates from one million T cells underestimates.

As for this clonotype: What it recognizes is unknown.

A second PCR, run for roughly 7 to 11 cycles, used a sample-barcoded 5' primer plus a J-beta primer mix. Each single sample gave us at least 2.5 million CDR3-containing paired-end reads. TCRdb reprocessed the 5' RACE reads with MiXCR, giving one entry per CDR3 protein. The profile shows around 1,900,000 distinct CDR3 sequences, about 39% of them singletons. RNA extraction gave at least 5.5 micrograms of total RNA per sample. Trimming left V 3 bases short and J 1 base short, with 12 bases between. The CDR3 is 14 amino acids. CDR1 is DFQATT, CDR2 SNEGSKA, per germline (reference sequence). The clonotype comes from a human donor in good health. The V call is TRBV20-1, the J call TRBJ1-1; a possible D gene is TRBD1 (6 bases). Sequencing was performed on blood. The CDR3 DNA reads as TGCAGTGCTAGTCTTCCAGGGGCGAACACTGAAGCTTTCTTT. It specifies CSASLPGANTEAFF.